Listed below are T cell receptor beta chains from one sample, sequenced in a study of beta chain features in type 1 diabetes. The protocol was immunoSEQ multiplex PCR, while the TCRdb copy is restricted to in-frame clones and leaves out a portion. Found here are 430,000 or so clones, about 10% of them singletons; the top ten hold 0.045% to 0.06%. Sequences were obtained from naive CD4+ T cells from blood. The receptors were sampled from a woman between 18 and 30 years old in good health. Each CDR3 is given with its conserved first and last residue. Each record gives: CDR3 length, V gene, D gene, J gene, clone size, CDR3 protein, CDR3 DNA. A D gene is named only where the DNA matches it firmly. The size entry is marked missing in some rows and otherwise reads once, few, many or a size class.

length: 15
V: TRBV7-6
D: TRBD2
J: TRBJ2-3
size: NA
CDR3: CASSFSGRAVDTQYF
DNA: TGTGCCAGCAGCTTCAGCGGGAGGGCCGTAGATACGCAGTATTTT

length: 15
V: TRBV15
D: NA
J: TRBJ1-4
size: NA
CDR3: CATSRDAPTNEKLFF
DNA: TGTGCCACCAGCAGAGATGCGCCAACTAATGAAAAACTGTTTTTT

length: 14
V: TRBV5-4
D: NA
J: TRBJ2-7
size: few
CDR3: CASRFGGDPYEQYF
DNA: TGTGCCAGCAGATTCGGTGGGGATCCCTACGAGCAGTACTTC

length: 19
V: TRBV7-8
D: TRBD1
J: TRBJ2-5
size: NA
CDR3: CASSLFHGTGFKGQETQYF
DNA: TGTGCCAGCAGCTTATTTCACGGGACAGGGTTTAAGGGGCAAGAGACCCAGTACTTC

length: 16
V: TRBV11-2
D: NA
J: TRBJ2-3
size: few
CDR3: CASIWGSQSSTDTQYF
DNA: TGTGCCAGCATATGGGGAAGCCAATCTAGCACAGATACGCAGTATTTT

length: 12
V: TRBV7-9
D: NA
J: TRBJ2-7
size: few
CDR3: CASSLKYYEQYF
DNA: TGTGCCAGCAGCTTAAAATACTACGAGCAGTACTTC

length: 17
V: TRBV9
D: TRBD1
J: TRBJ2-1
size: few
CDR3: CASSVAAGQGVSNEQFF
DNA: TGTGCCAGCAGCGTAGCCGCGGGACAGGGGGTAAGCAATGAGCAGTTCTTC

length: 15
V: TRBV4-2
D: NA
J: TRBJ2-1
size: few
CDR3: CASSQDFARKNEQFF
DNA: TGTGCCAGCAGCCAAGATTTTGCAAGGAAGAATGAGCAGTTCTTC

length: 15
V: TRBV25-1
D: NA
J: TRBJ2-2
size: few
CDR3: CASRRGAGNTGELFF
DNA: TGTGCCAGCAGACGGGGGGCGGGGAACACCGGGGAGCTGTTTTTT

length: 16
V: TRBV7-2
D: TRBD1
J: TRBJ2-1
size: NA
CDR3: CASLHPYDRGNNEQFF
DNA: TGTGCCAGCCTTCATCCTTACGACAGGGGCAACAATGAGCAGTTCTTC

length: 13
V: TRBV5-1
D: TRBD2
J: TRBJ2-1
size: few
CDR3: CASSLEVAGAGFF
DNA: TGCGCCAGCAGCTTGGAGGTAGCGGGAGCGGGGTTCTTC

length: 11
V: TRBV20-1
D: NA
J: TRBJ1-2
size: few
CDR3: CSKPANYGYTF
DNA: TGCAGTAAGCCAGCTAACTATGGCTACACCTTC

length: 14
V: TRBV29-1
D: NA
J: TRBJ2-1
size: many
CDR3: CSVARGSFQGEQFF
DNA: TGCAGCGTTGCACGGGGTTCGTTTCAAGGCGAGCAGTTCTTC

length: 15
V: TRBV4-3
D: NA
J: TRBJ1-5
size: few
CDR3: CASSQVAGRTQPQHF
DNA: TGCGCCAGCAGCCAAGTCGCAGGGAGGACTCAGCCCCAGCATTTT

length: 11
V: TRBV18
D: NA
J: TRBJ2-3
size: NA
CDR3: CASSPRDLQYF
DNA: TGTGCCAGCTCACCACGGGACTTGCAGTATTTT

length: 16
V: TRBV29-1
D: NA
J: TRBJ2-1
size: NA
CDR3: CSVEEGTGSSYNEQFF
DNA: TGCAGCGTTGAAGAGGGGACGGGGAGCTCCTACAATGAGCAGTTCTTC

length: 13
V: TRBV30
D: TRBD1
J: TRBJ1-5
size: few
CDR3: CACRGGHNQPQHF
DNA: TGTGCCTGCAGGGGGGGGCACAATCAGCCCCAGCATTTT

length: 12
V: TRBV18
D: TRBD1
J: TRBJ1-4
size: NA
CDR3: CASSTDRVQLFF
DNA: TGTGCCAGCTCAACCGACAGGGTGCAACTGTTTTTT

length: 15
V: TRBV28
D: NA
J: TRBJ2-5
size: NA
CDR3: CASSSPGTPQETQYF
DNA: TGTGCCAGCAGTTCACCTGGGACACCCCAAGAGACCCAGTACTTC

length: 19
V: TRBV30
D: TRBD1
J: TRBJ1-1
size: NA
CDR3: CAWSVRQGQKRPMNTEAFF
DNA: TGTGCCTGGAGTGTTCGACAGGGCCAAAAGCGTCCGATGAACACTGAAGCTTTCTTT

length: 14
V: TRBV10-3
D: NA
J: TRBJ2-1
size: NA
CDR3: CAISSELVYNEQFF
DNA: TGTGCCATCAGCAGCGAACTAGTTTACAATGAGCAGTTCTTC

length: 15
V: TRBV7-6
D: NA
J: TRBJ1-5
size: NA
CDR3: CASSLTPSSNQPQHF
DNA: TGTGCCAGCAGCTTAACCCCCAGCAGCAATCAGCCCCAGCATTTT

length: 14
V: TRBV14
D: NA
J: TRBJ2-3
size: NA
CDR3: CASSFSGITDTQYF
DNA: TGTGCCAGCAGCTTTAGCGGTATCACAGATACGCAGTATTTT

length: 15
V: TRBV6-6
D: NA
J: TRBJ1-1
size: few
CDR3: CASTSLAGSNTEAFF
DNA: TGTGCCAGCACCTCCCTGGCGGGGTCGAACACTGAAGCTTTCTTT

length: 15
V: TRBV4-3
D: NA
J: TRBJ1-1
size: NA
CDR3: CASSRHSGLNTEAFF
DNA: TGCGCCAGCAGCCGTCATTCAGGACTGAACACTGAAGCTTTCTTT

length: 14
V: TRBV6-5
D: NA
J: TRBJ2-6
size: NA
CDR3: CASRAGTSVNVLTF
DNA: TGTGCCAGCAGAGCAGGGACTTCGGTTAACGTCCTGACTTTC

length: 18
V: TRBV4-3
D: NA
J: TRBJ2-7
size: few
CDR3: CASSQDPGGRETPYEQYF
DNA: TGCGCCAGCAGCCAAGACCCGGGTGGTCGGGAGACCCCCTACGAGCAGTACTTC

length: 15
V: TRBV29-1
D: TRBD1
J: TRBJ2-2
size: NA
CDR3: CSVAGTGDNTGELFF
DNA: TGCAGCGTTGCCGGGACAGGGGATAACACCGGGGAGCTGTTTTTT

length: 16
V: TRBV30
D: NA
J: TRBJ2-5
size: NA
CDR3: CAWTVGYGANQETQYF
DNA: TGTGCCTGGACAGTTGGTTACGGAGCAAACCAAGAGACCCAGTACTTC

length: 12
V: TRBV5-1
D: NA
J: TRBJ2-1
size: NA
CDR3: CASSLQFDEQFF
DNA: TGCGCCAGCAGCCTTCAGTTTGATGAGCAGTTCTTC

length: 13
V: TRBV28
D: NA
J: TRBJ1-1
size: NA
CDR3: CASSADGYTEAFF
DNA: TGTGCCAGCAGTGCGGACGGATACACTGAAGCTTTCTTT

length: 15
V: TRBV5-1
D: NA
J: TRBJ2-7
size: NA
CDR3: CASSRRGRSSYEQYF
DNA: TGCGCCAGCAGCCGCCGGGGACGAAGTTCCTACGAGCAGTACTTC

length: 13
V: TRBV29-1
D: TRBD1
J: TRBJ1-2
size: NA
CDR3: CSVSTGFGYGYTF
DNA: TGCAGCGTTTCGACAGGGTTCGGCTATGGCTACACCTTC

length: 13
V: TRBV4-1
D: TRBD2
J: TRBJ2-3
size: few
CDR3: CASRASGPDTQYF
DNA: TGCGCCAGCAGGGCTAGCGGGCCAGATACGCAGTATTTT

length: 14
V: TRBV14
D: NA
J: TRBJ1-1
size: NA
CDR3: CASSQVIGGAEAFF
DNA: TGTGCCAGCAGCCAAGTAATCGGGGGAGCTGAAGCTTTCTTT

length: 16
V: TRBV7-8
D: TRBD2
J: TRBJ2-5
size: NA
CDR3: CASSLVRLAGYETQYF
DNA: TGTGCCAGCAGCTTAGTTAGACTAGCGGGATATGAGACCCAGTACTTC

length: 13
V: TRBV29-1
D: NA
J: TRBJ1-3
size: NA
CDR3: CSVEESQGNTIYF
DNA: TGCAGCGTTGAAGAGAGCCAGGGAAACACCATATATTTT

length: 13
V: TRBV11-2
D: NA
J: TRBJ1-1
size: NA
CDR3: CASSLGGNTEAFF
DNA: TGTGCCAGCAGCTTAGGCGGGAACACTGAAGCTTTCTTT

length: 16
V: TRBV7-9
D: TRBD1
J: TRBJ2-2
size: NA
CDR3: CASSIAGTGRTGELFF
DNA: TGTGCCAGCAGCATTGCCGGGACAGGGAGGACCGGGGAGCTGTTTTTT

length: 14
V: TRBV5-6
D: TRBD1
J: TRBJ1-2
size: few
CDR3: CASSRPGTGYGYTF
DNA: TGTGCCAGCAGCCGGCCCGGGACAGGATATGGCTACACCTTC

length: 16
V: TRBV18
D: TRBD2
J: TRBJ2-1
size: few
CDR3: CASSPRGLAGFDEQFF
DNA: TGTGCCAGCTCACCTAGGGGACTAGCGGGATTTGATGAGCAGTTCTTC

length: 18
V: TRBV18
D: NA
J: TRBJ1-1
size: few
CDR3: CASSPLVGTGLMNTEAFF
DNA: TGTGCCAGCTCACCTCTCGTGGGCACAGGCCTCATGAACACTGAAGCTTTCTTT

length: 11
V: TRBV15
D: NA
J: TRBJ2-5
size: NA
CDR3: CATSSGETQYF
DNA: TGTGCCACCAGCAGTGGGGAGACCCAGTACTTC

length: 17
V: TRBV7-9
D: NA
J: TRBJ1-1
size: NA
CDR3: CASSRSWGGAMNTEAFF
DNA: TGTGCCAGCAGCCGTAGCTGGGGAGGGGCCATGAACACTGAAGCTTTCTTT

length: 14
V: TRBV9
D: NA
J: TRBJ2-1
size: NA
CDR3: CASSVKYGGNEQFF
DNA: TGTGCCAGCAGCGTAAAGTACGGGGGCAATGAGCAGTTCTTC

length: 15
V: TRBV7-9
D: NA
J: TRBJ2-6
size: few
CDR3: CASRPTGEVANVLTF
DNA: TGTGCCAGCAGGCCTACAGGGGAGGTGGCCAACGTCCTGACTTTC

length: 14
V: TRBV4-3
D: NA
J: TRBJ2-2
size: NA
CDR3: CASSQVQYTGELFF
DNA: TGCGCCAGCAGCCAAGTTCAGTACACCGGGGAGCTGTTTTTT

length: 15
V: TRBV4-1
D: TRBD1
J: TRBJ2-7
size: few
CDR3: CASSQWTGRAYEQYF
DNA: TGCGCCAGCAGCCAATGGACAGGGAGAGCCTACGAGCAGTACTTC

length: 14
V: TRBV5-1
D: NA
J: TRBJ2-5
size: NA
CDR3: CASSSGTRTETQYF
DNA: TGCGCCAGCAGCTCGGGGACAAGGACAGAGACCCAGTACTTC

length: 14
V: TRBV29-1
D: TRBD1
J: TRBJ2-3
size: few
CDR3: CSVPGQGFRDTQYF
DNA: TGCAGCGTACCGGGACAGGGCTTTCGGGATACGCAGTATTTT

length: 15
V: TRBV7-2
D: NA
J: TRBJ2-3
size: NA
CDR3: CASYPSQILGDTQYF
DNA: TGTGCCAGCTACCCATCCCAGATTTTGGGAGATACGCAGTATTTT

length: 17
V: TRBV4-1
D: NA
J: TRBJ1-4
size: NA
CDR3: CASSQDRGGAPNEKLFF
DNA: TGCGCCAGCAGCCAAGATCGAGGGGGAGCTCCTAATGAAAAACTGTTTTTT

length: 13
V: TRBV29-1
D: NA
J: TRBJ1-1
size: NA
CDR3: CSVATVGNTEAFF
DNA: TGCAGCGTTGCGACAGTCGGGAACACTGAAGCTTTCTTT

length: 13
V: TRBV6-5
D: NA
J: TRBJ2-5
size: few
CDR3: CASSYSNTGRRYF
DNA: TGTGCCAGCAGTTACTCGAACACGGGGCGCAGGTACTTC

length: 11
V: TRBV11-2
D: NA
J: TRBJ2-1
size: few
CDR3: CASSRIIEQFF
DNA: TGTGCCAGCAGCCGCATTATTGAGCAGTTCTTC